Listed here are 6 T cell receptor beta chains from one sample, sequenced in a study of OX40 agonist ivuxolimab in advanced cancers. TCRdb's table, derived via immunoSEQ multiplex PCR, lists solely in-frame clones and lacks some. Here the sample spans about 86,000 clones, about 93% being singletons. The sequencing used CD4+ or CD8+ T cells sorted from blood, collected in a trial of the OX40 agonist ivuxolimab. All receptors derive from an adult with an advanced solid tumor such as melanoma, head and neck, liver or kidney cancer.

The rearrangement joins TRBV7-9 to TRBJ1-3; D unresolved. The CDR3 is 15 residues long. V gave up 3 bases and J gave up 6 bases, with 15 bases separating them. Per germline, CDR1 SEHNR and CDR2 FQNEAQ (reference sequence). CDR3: CASSLVGFSENTIYF. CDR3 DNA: TGTGCCAGCAGCTTGGTCGGGTTTTCGGAAAACACCATATATTTT. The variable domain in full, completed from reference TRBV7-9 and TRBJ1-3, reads DTGVSQNPRHKITKRGQNVTFRCDPISEHNRLYWYRQTLGQGPEFLTYFQNEAQLEKSRLLSDRFSAERPKGSFSTLEIQRTEQGDSAMYLCASSLVGFSENTIYFGEGSWLTVV.

This CDR3 is CASSEPGQGPNEQFF. CDR3 coding DNA: TGTGCCAGCAGTGAACCGGGACAGGGGCCCAATGAGCAGTTCTTC. The rearrangement joins TRBV6-1 to TRBJ2-1; the match to TRBD1 covers 10 bases. Trimming took 2 bases from V and 6 from J; bases not matched to a gene: 4. Germline V gives CDR1 MNHNS, CDR2 SASEGT. This CDR3 comprises 15 residues.

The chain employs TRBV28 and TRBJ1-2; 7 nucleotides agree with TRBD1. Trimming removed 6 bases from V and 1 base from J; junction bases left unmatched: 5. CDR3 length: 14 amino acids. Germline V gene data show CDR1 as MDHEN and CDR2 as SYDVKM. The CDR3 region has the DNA TGTGCCAGCAGACGGGGACAGTTTAACTATGGCTACACCTTC. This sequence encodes CASRRGQFNYGYTF.

CDR3 loop: CASSGFMEQFF. The CDR3 DNA reads as TGTGCCAGCTCAGGCTTCATGGAGCAGTTCTTC. V gene TRBV18 combines with J gene TRBJ2-1; D is undetermined. V gave up 5 bases and J gave up 10 bases, with 9 bases separating them. The CDR3 spans 11 residues. CDR1 KGHSH and CDR2 LQKENI come from the germline V gene.

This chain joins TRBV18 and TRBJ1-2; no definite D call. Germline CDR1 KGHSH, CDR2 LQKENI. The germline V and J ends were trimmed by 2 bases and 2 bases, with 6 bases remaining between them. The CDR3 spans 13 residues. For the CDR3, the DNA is TGTGCCAGCTCACCATTGGAGAACTATGGCTACACCTTC. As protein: CASSPLENYGYTF.

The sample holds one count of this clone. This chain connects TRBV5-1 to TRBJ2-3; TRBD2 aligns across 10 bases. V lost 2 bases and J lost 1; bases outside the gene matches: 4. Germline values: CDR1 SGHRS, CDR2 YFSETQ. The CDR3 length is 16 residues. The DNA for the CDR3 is TGCGCCAGCAGCTTAGGACTAGCGGTACGCACAGATACGCAGTATTTT. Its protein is CASSLGLAVRTDTQYF.